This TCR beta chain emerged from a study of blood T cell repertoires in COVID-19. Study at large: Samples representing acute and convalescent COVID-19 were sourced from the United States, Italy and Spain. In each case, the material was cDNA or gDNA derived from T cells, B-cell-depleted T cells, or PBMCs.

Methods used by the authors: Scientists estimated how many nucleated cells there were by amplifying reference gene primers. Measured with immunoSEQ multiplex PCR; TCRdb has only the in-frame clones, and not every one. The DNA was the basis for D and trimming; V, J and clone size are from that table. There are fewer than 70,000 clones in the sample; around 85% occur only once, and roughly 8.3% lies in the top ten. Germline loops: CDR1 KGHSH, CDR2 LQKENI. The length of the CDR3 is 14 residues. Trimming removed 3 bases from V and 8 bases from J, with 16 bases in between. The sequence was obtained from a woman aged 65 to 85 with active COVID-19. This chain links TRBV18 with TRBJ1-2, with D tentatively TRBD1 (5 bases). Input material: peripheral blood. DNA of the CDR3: TGTGCCAGCTCACCTCTCCAGGGAATAGAGGGCTACACCTTC. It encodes CASSPLQGIEGYTF.